This T cell receptor (beta chain) was sequenced for a study of T cells in tuberculosis. Study as a whole: T cells were selected with CD1B tetramers loaded with glucose monomycolate. Overall study results and limits: T cells binding CD1B-GMM tetramer weakly possibly escaped the sort.

Thawed, overnight-rested PBMC were stained with GMM-loaded CD1B tetramer, viability dye and anti-CD3, then sorted. C32 glucose monomycolate from Rhodococcus equi was loaded onto the CD1B tetramers. Chain pairing is unknown; alpha and beta were sequenced separately. Method: immunoSEQ multiplex PCR; TCRdb's copy keeps in-frame clones and lacks some. The sample carries 85,000 to 100,000 clones, roughly 93% recorded once. This CDR3 spans 15 amino acids. The V end was cut by 10 bases, the J end by 2 bases, with 20 bases between. The germline CDR1 and CDR2 sequences are MNHEY and SVGAGI. This sequence originates from an adult woman with latent tuberculosis. This sequence joins TRBV6-5 and TRBJ2-5; D ambiguous. The sequenced sample consisted of CD1b-GMM tetramer-negative cells sorted from PBMCs. CDR3 DNA: TGTGCCACCAAGGCCCCGGCGGATAAGCAAGAGACCCAGTACTTC. Protein sequence: CATKAPADKQETQYF.